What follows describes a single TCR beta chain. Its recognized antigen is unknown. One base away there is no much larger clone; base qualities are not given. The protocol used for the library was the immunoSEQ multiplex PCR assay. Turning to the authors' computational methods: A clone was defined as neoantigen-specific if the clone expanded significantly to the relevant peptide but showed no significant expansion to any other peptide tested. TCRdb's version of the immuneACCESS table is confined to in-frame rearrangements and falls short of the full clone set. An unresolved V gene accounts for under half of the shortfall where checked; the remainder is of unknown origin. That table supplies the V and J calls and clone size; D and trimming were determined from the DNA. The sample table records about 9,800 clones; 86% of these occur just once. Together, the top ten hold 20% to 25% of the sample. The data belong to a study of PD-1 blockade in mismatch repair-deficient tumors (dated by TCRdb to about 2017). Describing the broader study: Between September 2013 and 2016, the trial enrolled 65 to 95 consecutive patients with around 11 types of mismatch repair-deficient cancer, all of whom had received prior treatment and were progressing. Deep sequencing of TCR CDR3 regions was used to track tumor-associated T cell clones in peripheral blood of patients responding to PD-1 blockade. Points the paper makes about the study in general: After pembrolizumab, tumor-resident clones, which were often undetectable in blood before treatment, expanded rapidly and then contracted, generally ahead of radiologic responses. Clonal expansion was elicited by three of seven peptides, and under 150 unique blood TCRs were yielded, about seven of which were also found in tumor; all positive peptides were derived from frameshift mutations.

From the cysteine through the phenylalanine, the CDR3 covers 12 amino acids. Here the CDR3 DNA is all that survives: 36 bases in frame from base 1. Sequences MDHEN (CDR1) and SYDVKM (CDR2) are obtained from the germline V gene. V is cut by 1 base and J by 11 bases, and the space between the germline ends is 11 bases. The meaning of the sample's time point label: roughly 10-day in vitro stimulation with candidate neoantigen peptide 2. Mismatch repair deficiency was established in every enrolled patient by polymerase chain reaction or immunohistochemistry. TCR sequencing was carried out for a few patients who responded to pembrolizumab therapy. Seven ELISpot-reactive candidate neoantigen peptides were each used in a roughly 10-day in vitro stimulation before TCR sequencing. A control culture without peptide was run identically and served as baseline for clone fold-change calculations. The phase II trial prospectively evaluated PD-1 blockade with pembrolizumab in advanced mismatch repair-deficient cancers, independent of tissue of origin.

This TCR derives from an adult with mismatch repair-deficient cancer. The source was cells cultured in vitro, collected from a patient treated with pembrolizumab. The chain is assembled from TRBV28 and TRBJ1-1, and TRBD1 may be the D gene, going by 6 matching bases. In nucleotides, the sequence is TGTGCCAGCAGTTTATACAGGGCTGGTGCTTTCTTT. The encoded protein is CASSLYRAGAFF. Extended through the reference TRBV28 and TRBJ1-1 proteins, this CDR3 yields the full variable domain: DVKVTQSSRYLVKRTGEKVFLECVQDMDHENMFWYRQDPGLGLRLIYFSYDVKMKEKGDIPEGYSVSREKKERFSLILESASTNQTSMYLCASSLYRAGAFFGQGTRLTVV.